This T cell receptor (beta chain) comes out of a study of T cells after yellow fever vaccination. Looking at the study overall: Preparation used SMART-Seq v4 Ultra Low Input for the low-cell-number fractions.

MiXCR, applied by TCRdb to the 5' RACE reads, yields one record per CDR3 protein. The top ten clones hold less than 20% of a sample with 500,000 to 550,000 distinct CDR3 sequences, less than 25% of them seen once. The length of the CDR3 is 17 residues. Between the trimmed V and J ends, which lost 3 bases and 0 bases, there was a span of 14 bases. Germline V gene sequence: CDR1 MDHEN, CDR2 SYDVKM. The sequence derives from a young man who received the YFV17D yellow fever vaccine. This specimen consisted of PBMCs, obtained less than 25 days after the first yellow fever vaccination. The chain joins TRBV28 to TRBJ2-2; tentatively, D is TRBD1 or TRBD2 (5 bases each). The CDR3 DNA reads TGTGCCAGCAGTTTGCCCCCGGGACGTGCGAACACCGGGGAGCTGTTTTTT. As protein: CASSLPPGRANTGELFF.